The 19 T cell receptor beta chains listed next were all sequenced from one sample in a study of OX40 agonist ivuxolimab in advanced cancers. Sequencing was performed with immunoSEQ multiplex PCR; in TCRdb, only in-frame clones are kept and a portion is missing. The sample lists 75,000 to 95,000 clones, 65% to 90% seen once, with roughly 3% in the top ten. Specimen: CD4+ or CD8+ T cells sorted from blood, collected in a trial of the OX40 agonist ivuxolimab. The source of these receptors is an adult with an advanced solid tumor such as melanoma, head and neck, liver or kidney cancer.

The chain carries TRBV19 and TRBJ2-1, with 8 bases matching TRBD2. The ends lost 9 bases at V and 7 bases at J; junction bases unmatched: 11. The CDR3 consists of 14 residues. CDR1 is LNHDA, CDR2 SQIVND, per germline (reference sequence). In nucleotides, the CDR3 is TGTGCCAGCCACCGCCGGGGGGGCTTGAATGAGCAGTTCTTC. It specifies CASHRRGGLNEQFF.

The table lists this clone with a few counts. The rearrangement uses TRBV9 and TRBJ2-7, with 10 bases matching TRBD1. This CDR3 is built from 15 residues. In germline, CDR1 is SGDLS, CDR2 YYNGEE. V trimming: 2 bases; J trimming: 5 bases; junction bases outside the gene matches: 7. In nucleotides, the CDR3 is TGTGCCAGCAGCGTCGGGACAGGGGTACTCGACGAGCAGTACTTC. It encodes CASSVGTGVLDEQYF.

The gene calls are TRBV6-6 and TRBJ2-3, with 7 bases fitting TRBD1. Germline V gives CDR1 MNHNY, CDR2 SVGAGI (reference sequence). The J segment lost 5 bases and the V segment lost 6 bases, leaving 14 bases of the junction unmatched. CDR3 length: 16 residues. In DNA, the CDR3 is TGTGCCAGCAGGAGGCGGCAGGGGGAATCTAAAGATACGCAGTATTTT. It specifies CASRRRQGESKDTQYF.

The rearrangement uses TRBV19 and TRBJ2-5; D ambiguous. The CDR3 extends over 14 amino acids. The V end lost 1 base, the J end lost 4 bases, and 10 bases lay between the germline ends. Germline CDR1 is LNHDA and CDR2 is SQIVND (reference sequence). The CDR3 spells CASSIVPGGETQYF. DNA of the CDR3: TGTGCCAGTAGTATAGTTCCGGGTGGAGAGACCCAGTACTTC.

The gene calls are TRBV5-1 and TRBJ1-3; 8 bases align to TRBD1. Germline loops: CDR1 SGHRS, CDR2 YFSETQ. The CDR3 has 16 residues. The V gene end was trimmed by 0 bases and the J gene end by 6 bases; junction bases not matched to a gene: 8. CDR3 in amino acids: CASSLAGAGGTNTIYF. The CDR3 region has the DNA TGCGCCAGCAGCTTGGCCGGGGCAGGGGGCACAAACACCATATATTTT. Full variable domain (missing parts from reference TRBV5-1 and TRBJ1-3): KAGVTQTPRYLIKTRGQQVTLSCSPISGHRSVSWYQQTPGQGLQFLFEYFSETQRNKGNFPGRFSGRQFSNSRSEMNVSTLELGDSALYLCASSLAGAGGTNTIYFGEGSWLTVV.

The chain couples TRBV19 to TRBJ1-4; possibly TRBD1 for D (6 bases). CDR1 and CDR2 (germline): LNHDA, SQIVND (reference sequence). The V end was cut by 7 bases, the J end by 6 bases, with 18 bases between. The CDR3 loop spans 15 amino acids. This CDR3 is CASTTIRGGDEKLFF. The CDR3 DNA follows: TGTGCCAGTACCACGATCAGGGGAGGGGATGAAAAACTGTTTTTT.

This clone appeared once. The chain carries TRBV30 and TRBJ1-1; D unresolved. CDR3 length: 13 amino acids. The V end lost 0 bases, the J end lost 8 bases, and 13 bases lay between the germline ends. Germline CDR1 is GTSNPN and CDR2 is SVGIG (reference sequence). The CDR3 sequence: CAWSVLVSAEAFF. In DNA, the CDR3 is TGTGCCTGGAGTGTACTGGTTTCGGCAGAAGCTTTCTTT. Supplemented by reference TRBV30 and TRBJ1-1, the full variable domain reads SQTIHQWPATLVQPVGSPLSLECTVEGTSNPNLYWYRQAAGRGLQLLFYSVGIGQISSEVPQNLSASRPQDRQFILSSKKLLLSDSGFYLCAWSVLVSAEAFFGQGTRLTVV.

The chain joins TRBV19 to TRBJ2-7; tentative D call: TRBD1 (6 bases). V shed 3 bases and J shed 0 bases, with 12 bases lying between them. Germline V gene lookup returns CDR1 LNHDA and CDR2 SQIVND (reference sequence). The CDR3 loop spans 15 amino acids. CDR3 coding DNA: TGTGCCAGTAGTATTCCGGGACATAGCTCCTACGAGCAGTACTTC. This translates into CASSIPGHSSYEQYF.

The V call is TRBV4-3, the J call TRBJ2-7; D is tentatively TRBD1 or TRBD2 (5 bases each). In germline, CDR1 is LGHNA, CDR2 YSLEER. V was cut by 0 bases and J by 5 bases, with 17 bases left in between. The CDR3 is made up of 16 amino acids. CDR3 bases: TGCGCCAGCAGCCAAGACTTCCGGGACGCCCACGACGAGCAGTACTTC. Its translation is CASSQDFRDAHDEQYF.

J is TRBJ1-1 and V is TRBV27; D is ambiguous. Trimming removed 5 bases from V and 3 bases from J, with 16 bases in between. The CDR3 runs 15 residues. Germline V gene lookup returns CDR1 MNHEY and CDR2 SMNVEV (reference sequence). DNA of the CDR3: TGTGCCAGCAGTACTCCCGGGCTTCGGGACACTGAAGCTTTCTTT. Its translation: CASSTPGLRDTEAFF.

The genes are TRBV6-4 and TRBJ1-6, with 9 positions matching TRBD1. Per the germline V gene, CDR1 is MRHNA and CDR2 is SNTAGT. V was clipped by 0 bases and J by 7 bases; unmatched bases: 1. The CDR3 is 15 residues long. The CDR3 loop reads CASSDSGTGNSPLHF. The CDR3 coding sequence is TGTGCCAGCAGTGACTCGGGGACAGGGAATTCACCCCTCCACTTT.

This sequence joins TRBV10-2 and TRBJ2-1, with 7 positions matching TRBD2. This CDR3 spans 18 amino acids. The germline gives CDR1 WSHSY, CDR2 SAAADI. The V and J ends lost 3 bases and 7 bases, in that order; junction bases with no gene match: 18. The CDR3 sequence: CASSDPKRFAGAVNEQFF. The CDR3 region has the DNA TGCGCCAGCAGTGACCCCAAGCGGTTTGCGGGAGCGGTTAATGAGCAGTTCTTC.

The rearrangement links TRBV5-1 to TRBJ2-1, with a possible D match to TRBD1 (7 bases). V was trimmed by 1 base and J by 5 bases, leaving 25 bases between them. Germline lookup yields CDR1 SGHRS and CDR2 YFSETQ. This CDR3 has 19 amino acids. This CDR3 reads CASSLYPPGEGQGDNEQFF. DNA of the CDR3: TGCGCCAGCAGCTTGTACCCTCCGGGGGAAGGGCAGGGGGACAATGAGCAGTTCTTC.

V usage is TRBV5-1 and J usage is TRBJ2-1; the D is unclear. Germline V gene data show CDR1 as SGHRS and CDR2 as YFSETQ. V dropped 1 base and J dropped 4 bases, with 12 bases sitting between them. This CDR3 is built from 15 residues. Here the CDR3 reads CASSLTSATYNEQFF. In DNA form, the CDR3 reads TGCGCCAGCAGCTTGACGTCCGCTACTTACAATGAGCAGTTCTTC.

V and J are TRBV27 and TRBJ1-1; D unresolved. This CDR3 is 15 amino acids long. The V end lost 0 bases, the J end lost 0 bases, and 8 bases lay between the germline ends. Germline CDR1 and CDR2: MNHEY and SMNVEV (reference sequence). CDR3 DNA sequence: TGTGCCAGCAGTTTATCAGGACGGTTGAACACTGAAGCTTTCTTT. Protein product: CASSLSGRLNTEAFF.

The genes are TRBV6-5 and TRBJ1-2; 7 bases match TRBD1. CDR3 length: 14 amino acids. Germline CDR1 and CDR2: MNHEY and SVGAGI. V dropped 6 bases and J dropped 4; count of bases not matched to a gene: 8. The CDR3 protein is CASSNRQGGYGYTF. DNA of the CDR3: TGTGCCAGCAGCAACCGACAGGGAGGCTATGGCTACACCTTC.

Regarding this clone: One end of the junction does not line up with germline, which may come from a read error. This chain uses TRBV23-1 with TRBJ2-5, with 7 bases identical to TRBD2. TRBV23-1 is treated as an ORF (open reading frame) with a function not yet certain. The CDR3 totals 19 residues. This CDR3 is CASNQRALGTNPNQETQYF. In DNA form, the CDR3 reads TGCGCCAGCAATCAAAGGGCGCTCGGGACTAACCCAAACCAAGAGACCCAGTACTTC.

This clone was counted once. The rearrangement joins TRBV5-1 to TRBJ2-4, with 8 bases aligning to TRBD1. Trimming took 2 bases from V and 7 from J; bases not matched to a gene: 5. Per the germline V gene, CDR1 is SGHRS and CDR2 is YFSETQ. The CDR3 loop spans 14 amino acids. The CDR3, as DNA: TGCGCCAGCAGCTTCTGGGGACAGGACAACATTCAGTACTTC. This codes for CASSFWGQDNIQYF.

The V call is TRBV7-3, the J call TRBJ2-3; D possibly corresponds to TRBD1 (5 bases). The V gene lost 4 bases and the J gene lost 11 bases, with 22 bases spanning the gap. Germline V gene data show CDR1 as SGHTA and CDR2 as FQGTGA. The length of the CDR3 is 15 residues. The CDR3 protein is CASSSGSGKGQGQYF. The CDR3, as DNA: TGTGCCAGCAGCTCGGGTTCAGGAAAAGGCCAGGGGCAGTATTTT.